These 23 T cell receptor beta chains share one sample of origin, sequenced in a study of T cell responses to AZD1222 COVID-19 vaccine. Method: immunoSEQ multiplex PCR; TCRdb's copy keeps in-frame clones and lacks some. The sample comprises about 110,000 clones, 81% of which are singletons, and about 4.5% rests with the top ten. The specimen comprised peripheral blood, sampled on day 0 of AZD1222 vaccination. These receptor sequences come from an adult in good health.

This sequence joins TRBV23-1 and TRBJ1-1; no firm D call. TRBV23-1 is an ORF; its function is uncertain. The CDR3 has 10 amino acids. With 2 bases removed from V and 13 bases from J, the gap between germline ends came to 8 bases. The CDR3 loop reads CASSQKIGFF. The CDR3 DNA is TGCGCCAGCAGTCAAAAGATCGGTTTCTTT.

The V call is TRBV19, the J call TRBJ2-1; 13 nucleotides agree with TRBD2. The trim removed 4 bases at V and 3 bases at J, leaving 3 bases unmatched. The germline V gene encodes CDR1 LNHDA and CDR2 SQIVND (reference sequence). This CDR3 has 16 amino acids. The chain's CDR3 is CASSTRTSGSYNEQFF. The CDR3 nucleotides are TGTGCCAGTAGTACCCGGACTAGCGGGAGCTACAATGAGCAGTTCTTC.

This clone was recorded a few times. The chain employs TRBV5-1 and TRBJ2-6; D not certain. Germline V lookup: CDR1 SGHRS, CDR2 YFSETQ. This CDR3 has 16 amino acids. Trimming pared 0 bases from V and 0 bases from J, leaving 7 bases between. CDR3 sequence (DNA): TGCGCCAGCAGCTTGGGAGGAAACTCTGGGGCCAACGTCCTGACTTTC. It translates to CASSLGGNSGANVLTF.

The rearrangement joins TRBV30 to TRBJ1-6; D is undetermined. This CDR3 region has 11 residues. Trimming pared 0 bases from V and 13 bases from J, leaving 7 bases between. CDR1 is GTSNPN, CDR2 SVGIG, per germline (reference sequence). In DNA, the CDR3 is TGTGCCTGGAGTGTACGGGGTCCCCTCCACTTT. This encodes CAWSVRGPLHF.

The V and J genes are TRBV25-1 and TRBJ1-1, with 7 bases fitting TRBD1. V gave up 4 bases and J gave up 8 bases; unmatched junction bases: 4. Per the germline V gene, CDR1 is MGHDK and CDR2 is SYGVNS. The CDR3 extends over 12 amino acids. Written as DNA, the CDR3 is TGTGCCAGCAGTGGCCACAGGGGCGAAGCTTTCTTT. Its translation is CASSGHRGEAFF.

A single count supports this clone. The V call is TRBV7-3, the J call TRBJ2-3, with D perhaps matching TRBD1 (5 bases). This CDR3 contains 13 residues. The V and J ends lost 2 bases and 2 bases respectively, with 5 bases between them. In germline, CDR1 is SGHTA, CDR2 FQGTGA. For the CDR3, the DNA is TGTGCCAGCAGCTTAGGACACACAGATACGCAGTATTTT. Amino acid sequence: CASSLGHTDTQYF.

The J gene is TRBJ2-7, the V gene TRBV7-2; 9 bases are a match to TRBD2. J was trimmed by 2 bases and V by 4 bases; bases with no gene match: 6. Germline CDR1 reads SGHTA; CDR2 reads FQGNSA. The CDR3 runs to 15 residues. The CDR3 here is CASSSFIAGAYEQYF. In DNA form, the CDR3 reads TGTGCCAGCAGCTCCTTTATAGCGGGAGCCTACGAGCAGTACTTC.

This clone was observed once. The chain's CDR3 is CAWQPGPNEKLFF. The CDR3 bases are TGTGCCTGGCAACCTGGTCCTAATGAAAAACTGTTTTTT. V usage is TRBV30 and J usage is TRBJ1-4; no firm D call. The CDR3 consists of 13 residues. Deletions cut 5 bases from V and 3 bases from J, with 10 bases between. The germline CDR1 and CDR2 sequences are GTSNPN and SVGIG (reference sequence).

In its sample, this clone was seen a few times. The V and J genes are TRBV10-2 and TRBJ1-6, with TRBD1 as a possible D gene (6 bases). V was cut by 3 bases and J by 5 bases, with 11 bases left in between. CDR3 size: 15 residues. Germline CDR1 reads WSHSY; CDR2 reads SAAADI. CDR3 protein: CASSDWTVNNSPLHF. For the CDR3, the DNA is TGCGCCAGCAGTGATTGGACAGTAAATAATTCACCCCTCCACTTT.

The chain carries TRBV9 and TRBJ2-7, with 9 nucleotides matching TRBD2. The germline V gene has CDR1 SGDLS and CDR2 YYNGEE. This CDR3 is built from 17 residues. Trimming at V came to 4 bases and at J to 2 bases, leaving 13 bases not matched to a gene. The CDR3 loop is CASSSTVSSGDPYEQYF. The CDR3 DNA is TGTGCCAGCAGCTCCACGGTATCTAGCGGGGATCCCTACGAGCAGTACTTC.

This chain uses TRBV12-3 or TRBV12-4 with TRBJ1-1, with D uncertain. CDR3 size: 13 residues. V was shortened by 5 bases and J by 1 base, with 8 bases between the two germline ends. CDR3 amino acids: CASSVHGNTEAFF. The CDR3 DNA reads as TGTGCCAGCAGTGTGCATGGGAACACTGAAGCTTTCTTT.

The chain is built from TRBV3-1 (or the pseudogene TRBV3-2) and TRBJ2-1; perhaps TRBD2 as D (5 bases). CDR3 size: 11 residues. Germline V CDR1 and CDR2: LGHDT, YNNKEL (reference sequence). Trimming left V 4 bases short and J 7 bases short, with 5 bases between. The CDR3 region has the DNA TGTGCCAGCAGCCGAGGGAATGAGCAGTTCTTC. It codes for CASSRGNEQFF.

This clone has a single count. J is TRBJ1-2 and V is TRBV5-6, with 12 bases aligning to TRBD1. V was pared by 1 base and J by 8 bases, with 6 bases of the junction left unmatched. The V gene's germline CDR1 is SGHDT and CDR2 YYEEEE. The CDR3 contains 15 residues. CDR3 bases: TGTGCCAGCAGCTTGCGGGGACAGGGGGCGGGCGGCTACACCTTC. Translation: CASSLRGQGAGGYTF.

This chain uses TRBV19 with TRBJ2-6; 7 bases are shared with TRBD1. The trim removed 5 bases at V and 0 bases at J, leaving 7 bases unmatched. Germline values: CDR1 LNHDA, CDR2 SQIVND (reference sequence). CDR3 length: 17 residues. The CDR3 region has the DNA TGTGCCAGTAGTCGAACAGGGGTGGACTCTGGGGCCAACGTCCTGACTTTC. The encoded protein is CASSRTGVDSGANVLTF.

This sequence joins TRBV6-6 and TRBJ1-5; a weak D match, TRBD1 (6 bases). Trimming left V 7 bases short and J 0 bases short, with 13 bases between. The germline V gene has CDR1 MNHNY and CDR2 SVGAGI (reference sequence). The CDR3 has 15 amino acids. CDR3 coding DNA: TGTGCCAGCATTAATACAGGGAATAGCAATCAGCCCCAGCATTTT. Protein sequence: CASINTGNSNQPQHF.

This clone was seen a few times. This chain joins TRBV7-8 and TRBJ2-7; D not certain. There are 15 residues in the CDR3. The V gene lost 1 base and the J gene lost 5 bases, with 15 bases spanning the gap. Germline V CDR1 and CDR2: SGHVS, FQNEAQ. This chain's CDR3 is CASSLVAPLGNEQYF. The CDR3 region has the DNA TGTGCCAGCAGCTTAGTGGCCCCTTTGGGAAACGAGCAGTACTTC.

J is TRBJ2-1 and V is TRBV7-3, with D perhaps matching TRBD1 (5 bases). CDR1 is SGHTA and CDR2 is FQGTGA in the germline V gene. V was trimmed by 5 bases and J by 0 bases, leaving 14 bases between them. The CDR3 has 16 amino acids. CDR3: CASSQGPRPSYNEQFF. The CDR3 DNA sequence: TGTGCCAGCAGCCAGGGCCCCAGACCCTCCTACAATGAGCAGTTCTTC.

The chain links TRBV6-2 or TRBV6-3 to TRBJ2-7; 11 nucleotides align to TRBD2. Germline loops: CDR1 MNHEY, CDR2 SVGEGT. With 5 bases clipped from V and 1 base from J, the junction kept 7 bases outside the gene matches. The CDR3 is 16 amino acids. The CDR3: CASSVEPSGGSYEQYF. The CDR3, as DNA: TGTGCCAGCAGTGTCGAACCTAGCGGGGGGTCCTACGAGCAGTACTTC.

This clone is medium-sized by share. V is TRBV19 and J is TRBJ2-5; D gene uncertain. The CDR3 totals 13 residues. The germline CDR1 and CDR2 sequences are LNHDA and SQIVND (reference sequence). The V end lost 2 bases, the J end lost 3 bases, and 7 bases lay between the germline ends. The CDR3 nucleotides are TGTGCCAGTAGTATATGGCCAAAAGAGACCCAGTACTTC. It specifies CASSIWPKETQYF.

This chain's CDR3 is CASSVGAGGPVEQYF. The CDR3 nucleotides are TGTGCCAGCAGCGTAGGAGCGGGAGGGCCGGTAGAGCAGTACTTC. V gene TRBV9 combines with J gene TRBJ2-7; 10 nucleotides agree with TRBD2. Trimming cost V 0 bases and J 7 bases; bases outside gene matches: 7. This CDR3 comprises 15 residues. Germline CDR1 is SGDLS and CDR2 is YYNGEE.

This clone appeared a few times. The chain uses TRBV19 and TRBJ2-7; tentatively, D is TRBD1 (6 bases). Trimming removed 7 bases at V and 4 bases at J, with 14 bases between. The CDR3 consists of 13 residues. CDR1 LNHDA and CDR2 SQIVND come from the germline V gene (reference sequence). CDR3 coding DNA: TGTGCCAGTATGGACAGTAATATGTACGAGCAGTACTTC. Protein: CASMDSNMYEQYF.

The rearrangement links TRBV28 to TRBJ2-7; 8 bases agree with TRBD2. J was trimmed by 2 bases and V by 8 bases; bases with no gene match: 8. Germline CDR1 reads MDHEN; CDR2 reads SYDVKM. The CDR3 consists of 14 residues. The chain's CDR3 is CASGPTSAAYEQYF. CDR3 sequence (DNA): TGTGCCAGCGGGCCGACTAGCGCTGCCTACGAGCAGTACTTC.

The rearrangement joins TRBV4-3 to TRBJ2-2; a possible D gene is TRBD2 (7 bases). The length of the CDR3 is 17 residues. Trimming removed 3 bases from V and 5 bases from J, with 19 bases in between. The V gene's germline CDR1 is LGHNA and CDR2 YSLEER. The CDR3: CASSQAWGGGVTGELFF. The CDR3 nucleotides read TGCGCCAGCAGCCAGGCTTGGGGGGGCGGGGTGACCGGGGAGCTGTTTTTT.